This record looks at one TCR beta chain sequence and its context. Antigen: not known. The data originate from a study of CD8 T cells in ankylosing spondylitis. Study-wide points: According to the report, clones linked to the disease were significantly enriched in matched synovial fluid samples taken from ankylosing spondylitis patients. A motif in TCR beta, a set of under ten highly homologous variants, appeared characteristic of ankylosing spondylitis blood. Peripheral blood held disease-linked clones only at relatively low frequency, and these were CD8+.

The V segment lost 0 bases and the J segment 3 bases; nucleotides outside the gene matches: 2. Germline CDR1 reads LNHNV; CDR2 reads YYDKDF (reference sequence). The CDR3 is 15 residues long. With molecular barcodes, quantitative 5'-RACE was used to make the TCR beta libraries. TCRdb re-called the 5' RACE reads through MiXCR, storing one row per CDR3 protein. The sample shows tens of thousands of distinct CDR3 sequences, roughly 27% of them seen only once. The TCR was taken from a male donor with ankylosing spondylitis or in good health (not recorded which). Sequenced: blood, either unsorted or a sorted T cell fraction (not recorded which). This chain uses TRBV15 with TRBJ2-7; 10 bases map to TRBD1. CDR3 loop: CATSRETGGFYEQYF. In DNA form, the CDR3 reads TGTGCCACCAGCAGAGAGACAGGGGGCTTCTACGAGCAGTACTTC.